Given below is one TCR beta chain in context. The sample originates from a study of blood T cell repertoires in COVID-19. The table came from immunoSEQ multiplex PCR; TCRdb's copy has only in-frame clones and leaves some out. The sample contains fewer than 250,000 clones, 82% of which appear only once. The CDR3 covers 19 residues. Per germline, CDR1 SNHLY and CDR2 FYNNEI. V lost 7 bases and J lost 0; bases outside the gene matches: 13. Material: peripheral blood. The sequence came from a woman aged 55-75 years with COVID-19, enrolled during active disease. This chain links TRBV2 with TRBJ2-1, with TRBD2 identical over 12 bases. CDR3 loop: CASNPWGTSGQSSYNEQFF. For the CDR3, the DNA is TGTGCCAGCAATCCCTGGGGGACTAGCGGGCAGAGCTCCTACAATGAGCAGTTCTTC.